Included here is one TCR beta chain sequence, with context. This clonotype was found many times. Its binding antigen is unknown. No much larger clonotype is one base removed from it; base qualities were not supplied. The data were obtained in a study (TCRdb year 2016). The germline V gene (reference sequence) supplies CDR1 SSHAT and CDR2 FNYEAQ. V drops 5 bases and J drops 4 bases, leaving 20 bases in between. The CDR3 runs 16 amino acids, cysteine and phenylalanine included. Only the CDR3 region is kept as DNA, spanning 48 bases read in frame from base 1. Preparation of the library involved RT-PCR. Sequenced on an Illumina MiSeq. TCRdb cleaned the public reads at Q25 with fastp, built clones with MiXCR and kept in-frame beta chains. Each entry merges the rows of one CDR3 protein and shows their most common DNA and genes. Recorded for this sample are more than 550,000 distinct CDR3 sequences; more than 13% of them occurred a single time. Roughly 3.9% of the sample is taken by the ten largest.

The sequence came from a female donor in good health, serving as a healthy control. The chain couples TRBV7-7 to TRBJ2-5; matching of 5 bases hints at TRBD2 as the D gene. Sequences were obtained from memory CD4+ T cells from blood. The base sequence is TGTGCCAGCAGCCCTCGCGGTTTGGGCGGGTCAGAGACCCAGTACTTC. Translated, this is CASSPRGLGGSETQYF. Supplemented by the reference TRBV7-7 and TRBJ2-5 proteins around the CDR3, the complete variable domain is GAGVSQSPRYKVTKRGQDVTLRCDPISSHATLYWYQQALGQGPEFLTYFNYEAQPDKSGLPSDRFSAERPEGSISTLTIQRTEQRDSAMYRCASSPRGLGGSETQYFGPGTRLLVL.